This paragraph covers one TCR beta chain sequence. CDR1 and CDR2 (germline): SEHNR, FQNEAQ (reference sequence). V lost 5 bases and J 7 bases, leaving 20 bases between the germline ends. The CDR3 spans 16 residues. These data originate in a study of Ad26.COV2.S vaccination and SARS-CoV-2 variants. TCRdb keeps only in-frame clones here, not all; method: immunoSEQ multiplex PCR. The table has fewer than 500,000 clones, 75% to 90% seen once. This sample's treatment: over 15 received Ad26.COV2.S at low or high dose, single or two shots; 5 received placebo; per-sample allocation not given. Samples analyzed were those drawn on day 63 after the first vaccine or placebo injection.

Sequenced here: peripheral blood, sampled in a trial of Ad26.COV2.S vaccine versus placebo. V gene TRBV7-9 combines with J gene TRBJ2-2; D not certain. The TCR comes from a person between 18 and 65 years old who received the Ad26.COV2.S COVID-19 vaccine or a placebo. The CDR3 bases are TGTGCCAGCAGCCCCAGCCTTCAGGCGACCGACGGGGAGCTGTTTTTT. Translation gives CASSPSLQATDGELFF.